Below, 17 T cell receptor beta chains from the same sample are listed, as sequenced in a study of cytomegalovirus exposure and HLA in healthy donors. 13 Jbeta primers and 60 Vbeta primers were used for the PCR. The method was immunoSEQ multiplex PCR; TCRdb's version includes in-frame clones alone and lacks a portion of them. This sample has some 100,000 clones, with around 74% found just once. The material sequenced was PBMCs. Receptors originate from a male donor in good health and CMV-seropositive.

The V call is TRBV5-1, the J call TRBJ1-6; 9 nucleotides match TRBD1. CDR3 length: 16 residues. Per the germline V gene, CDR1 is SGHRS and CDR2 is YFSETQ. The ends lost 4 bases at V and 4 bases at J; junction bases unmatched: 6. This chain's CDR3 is CASSQLGTGYNSPLHF. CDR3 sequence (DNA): TGCGCCAGCAGCCAACTCGGGACAGGGTATAATTCACCCCTCCACTTT.

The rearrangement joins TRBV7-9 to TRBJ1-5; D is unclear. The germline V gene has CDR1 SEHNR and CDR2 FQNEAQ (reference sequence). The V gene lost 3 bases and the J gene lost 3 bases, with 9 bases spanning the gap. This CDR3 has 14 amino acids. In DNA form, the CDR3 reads TGTGCCAGCAGCTTTGCAGGAAACAATCAGCCCCAGCATTTT. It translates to CASSFAGNNQPQHF.

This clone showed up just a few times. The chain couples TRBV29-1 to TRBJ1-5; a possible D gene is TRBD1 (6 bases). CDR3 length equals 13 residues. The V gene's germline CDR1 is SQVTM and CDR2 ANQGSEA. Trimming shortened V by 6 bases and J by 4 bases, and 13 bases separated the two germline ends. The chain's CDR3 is CSVGGGQNQPQHF. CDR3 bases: TGCAGCGTAGGGGGGGGCCAAAATCAGCCCCAGCATTTT. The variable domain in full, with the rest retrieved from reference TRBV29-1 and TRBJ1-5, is SAVISQKPSRDICQRGTSLTIQCQVDSQVTMMFWYRQQPGQSLTLIATANQGSEATYESGFVIDKFPISRPNLTFSTLTVSNMSPEDSSIYLCSVGGGQNQPQHFGDGTRLSIL.

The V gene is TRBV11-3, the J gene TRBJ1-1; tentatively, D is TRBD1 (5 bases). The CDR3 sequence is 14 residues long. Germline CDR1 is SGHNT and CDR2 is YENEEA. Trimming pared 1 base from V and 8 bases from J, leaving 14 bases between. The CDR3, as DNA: TGTGCCAGCAGCTTAGGGTCGGTAGGGGCGGAAGCTTTCTTT. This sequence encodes CASSLGSVGAEAFF.

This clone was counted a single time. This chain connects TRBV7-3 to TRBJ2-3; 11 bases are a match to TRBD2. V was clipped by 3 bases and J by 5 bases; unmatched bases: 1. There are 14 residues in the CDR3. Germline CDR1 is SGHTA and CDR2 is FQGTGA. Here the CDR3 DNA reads TGTGCCAGCAGCTTTGGACTAGCGGGAGATACGCAGTATTTT. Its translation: CASSFGLAGDTQYF.

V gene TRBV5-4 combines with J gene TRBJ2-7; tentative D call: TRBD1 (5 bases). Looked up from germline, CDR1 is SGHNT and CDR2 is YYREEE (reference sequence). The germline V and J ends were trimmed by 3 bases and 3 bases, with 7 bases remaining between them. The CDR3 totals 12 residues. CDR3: CASSYDSYEQYF. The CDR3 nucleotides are TGTGCCAGCAGCTACGACAGCTACGAGCAGTACTTC.

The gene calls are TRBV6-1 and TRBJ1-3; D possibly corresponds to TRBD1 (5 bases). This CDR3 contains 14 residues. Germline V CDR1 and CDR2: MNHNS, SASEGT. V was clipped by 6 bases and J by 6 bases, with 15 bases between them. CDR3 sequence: CASRAAGVANTIYF. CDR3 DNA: TGTGCCAGCAGAGCCGCGGGGGTGGCAAACACCATATATTTT.

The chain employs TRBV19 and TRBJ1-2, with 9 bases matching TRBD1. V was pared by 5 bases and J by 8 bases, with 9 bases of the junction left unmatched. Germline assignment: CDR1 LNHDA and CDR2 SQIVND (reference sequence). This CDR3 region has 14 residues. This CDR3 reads CASSPTGGVSGYTF. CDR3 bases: TGTGCCAGTAGTCCGACAGGGGGAGTGAGCGGCTACACCTTC. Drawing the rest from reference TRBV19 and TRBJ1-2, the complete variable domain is DGGITQSPKYLFRKEGQNVTLSCEQNLNHDAMYWYRQDPGQGLRLIYYSQIVNDFQKGDIAEGYSVSREKKESFPLTVTSAQKNPTAFYLCASSPTGGVSGYTFGSGTRLTVV.

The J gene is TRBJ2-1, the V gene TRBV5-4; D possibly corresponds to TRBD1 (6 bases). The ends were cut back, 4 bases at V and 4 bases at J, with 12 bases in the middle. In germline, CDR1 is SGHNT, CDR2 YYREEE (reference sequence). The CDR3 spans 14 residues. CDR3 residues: CASSPGQRYNEQFF. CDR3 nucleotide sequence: TGTGCCAGCAGCCCCGGACAGCGATACAATGAGCAGTTCTTC.

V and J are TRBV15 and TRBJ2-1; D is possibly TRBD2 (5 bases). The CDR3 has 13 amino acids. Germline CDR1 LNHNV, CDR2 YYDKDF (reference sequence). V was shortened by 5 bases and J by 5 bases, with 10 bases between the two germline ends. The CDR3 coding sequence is TGTGCCACCAGCGGGCAGAGGGACAATGAGCAGTTCTTC. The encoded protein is CATSGQRDNEQFF.

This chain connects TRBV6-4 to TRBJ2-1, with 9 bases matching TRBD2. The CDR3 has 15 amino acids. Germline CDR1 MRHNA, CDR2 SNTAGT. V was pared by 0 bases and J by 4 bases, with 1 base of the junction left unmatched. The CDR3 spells CASSDSSGSYNEQFF. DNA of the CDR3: TGTGCCAGCAGTGACTCTAGCGGGAGTTACAATGAGCAGTTCTTC.

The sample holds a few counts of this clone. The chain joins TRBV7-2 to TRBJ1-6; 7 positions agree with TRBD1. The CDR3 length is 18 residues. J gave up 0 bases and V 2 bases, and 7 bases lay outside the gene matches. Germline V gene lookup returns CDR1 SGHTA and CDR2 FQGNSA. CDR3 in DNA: TGTGCCAGCAGCTTAAGGCGGGACAGCAGCTCCTATAATTCACCCCTCCACTTT. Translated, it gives CASSLRRDSSSYNSPLHF.

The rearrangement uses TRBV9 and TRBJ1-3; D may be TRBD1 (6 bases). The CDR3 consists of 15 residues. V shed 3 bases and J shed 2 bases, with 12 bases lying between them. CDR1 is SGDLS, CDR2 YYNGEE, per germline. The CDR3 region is CASSAQTGTGNTIYF. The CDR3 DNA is TGTGCCAGCAGCGCCCAAACAGGGACTGGAAACACCATATATTTT.

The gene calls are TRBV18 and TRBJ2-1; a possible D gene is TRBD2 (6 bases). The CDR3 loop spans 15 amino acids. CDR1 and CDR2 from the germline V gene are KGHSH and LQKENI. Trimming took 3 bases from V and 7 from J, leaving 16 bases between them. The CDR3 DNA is TGTGCCAGCTCACCTTTAAGGACGGGGGAGAATGAGCAGTTCTTC. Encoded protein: CASSPLRTGENEQFF.

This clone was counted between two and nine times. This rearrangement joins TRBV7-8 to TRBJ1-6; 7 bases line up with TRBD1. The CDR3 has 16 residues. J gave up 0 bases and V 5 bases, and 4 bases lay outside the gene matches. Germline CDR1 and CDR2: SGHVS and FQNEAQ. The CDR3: CASSLDRSSYNSPLHF. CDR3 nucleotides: TGTGCCAGCAGCCTGGACAGGAGCTCCTATAATTCACCCCTCCACTTT.

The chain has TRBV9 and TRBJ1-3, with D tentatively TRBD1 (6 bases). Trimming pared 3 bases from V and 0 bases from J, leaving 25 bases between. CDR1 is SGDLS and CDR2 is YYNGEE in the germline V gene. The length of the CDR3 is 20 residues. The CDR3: CASSENRQDFYHVSGNTIYF. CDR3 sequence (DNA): TGTGCCAGCAGCGAGAATAGACAGGATTTCTACCATGTCTCTGGAAACACCATATATTTT.

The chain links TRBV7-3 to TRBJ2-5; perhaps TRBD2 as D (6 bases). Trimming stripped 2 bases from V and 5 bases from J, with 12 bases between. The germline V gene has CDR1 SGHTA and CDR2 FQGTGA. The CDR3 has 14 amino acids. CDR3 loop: CASSLGLAWETQYF. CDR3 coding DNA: TGTGCCAGCAGCTTAGGGCTAGCGTGGGAGACCCAGTACTTC.